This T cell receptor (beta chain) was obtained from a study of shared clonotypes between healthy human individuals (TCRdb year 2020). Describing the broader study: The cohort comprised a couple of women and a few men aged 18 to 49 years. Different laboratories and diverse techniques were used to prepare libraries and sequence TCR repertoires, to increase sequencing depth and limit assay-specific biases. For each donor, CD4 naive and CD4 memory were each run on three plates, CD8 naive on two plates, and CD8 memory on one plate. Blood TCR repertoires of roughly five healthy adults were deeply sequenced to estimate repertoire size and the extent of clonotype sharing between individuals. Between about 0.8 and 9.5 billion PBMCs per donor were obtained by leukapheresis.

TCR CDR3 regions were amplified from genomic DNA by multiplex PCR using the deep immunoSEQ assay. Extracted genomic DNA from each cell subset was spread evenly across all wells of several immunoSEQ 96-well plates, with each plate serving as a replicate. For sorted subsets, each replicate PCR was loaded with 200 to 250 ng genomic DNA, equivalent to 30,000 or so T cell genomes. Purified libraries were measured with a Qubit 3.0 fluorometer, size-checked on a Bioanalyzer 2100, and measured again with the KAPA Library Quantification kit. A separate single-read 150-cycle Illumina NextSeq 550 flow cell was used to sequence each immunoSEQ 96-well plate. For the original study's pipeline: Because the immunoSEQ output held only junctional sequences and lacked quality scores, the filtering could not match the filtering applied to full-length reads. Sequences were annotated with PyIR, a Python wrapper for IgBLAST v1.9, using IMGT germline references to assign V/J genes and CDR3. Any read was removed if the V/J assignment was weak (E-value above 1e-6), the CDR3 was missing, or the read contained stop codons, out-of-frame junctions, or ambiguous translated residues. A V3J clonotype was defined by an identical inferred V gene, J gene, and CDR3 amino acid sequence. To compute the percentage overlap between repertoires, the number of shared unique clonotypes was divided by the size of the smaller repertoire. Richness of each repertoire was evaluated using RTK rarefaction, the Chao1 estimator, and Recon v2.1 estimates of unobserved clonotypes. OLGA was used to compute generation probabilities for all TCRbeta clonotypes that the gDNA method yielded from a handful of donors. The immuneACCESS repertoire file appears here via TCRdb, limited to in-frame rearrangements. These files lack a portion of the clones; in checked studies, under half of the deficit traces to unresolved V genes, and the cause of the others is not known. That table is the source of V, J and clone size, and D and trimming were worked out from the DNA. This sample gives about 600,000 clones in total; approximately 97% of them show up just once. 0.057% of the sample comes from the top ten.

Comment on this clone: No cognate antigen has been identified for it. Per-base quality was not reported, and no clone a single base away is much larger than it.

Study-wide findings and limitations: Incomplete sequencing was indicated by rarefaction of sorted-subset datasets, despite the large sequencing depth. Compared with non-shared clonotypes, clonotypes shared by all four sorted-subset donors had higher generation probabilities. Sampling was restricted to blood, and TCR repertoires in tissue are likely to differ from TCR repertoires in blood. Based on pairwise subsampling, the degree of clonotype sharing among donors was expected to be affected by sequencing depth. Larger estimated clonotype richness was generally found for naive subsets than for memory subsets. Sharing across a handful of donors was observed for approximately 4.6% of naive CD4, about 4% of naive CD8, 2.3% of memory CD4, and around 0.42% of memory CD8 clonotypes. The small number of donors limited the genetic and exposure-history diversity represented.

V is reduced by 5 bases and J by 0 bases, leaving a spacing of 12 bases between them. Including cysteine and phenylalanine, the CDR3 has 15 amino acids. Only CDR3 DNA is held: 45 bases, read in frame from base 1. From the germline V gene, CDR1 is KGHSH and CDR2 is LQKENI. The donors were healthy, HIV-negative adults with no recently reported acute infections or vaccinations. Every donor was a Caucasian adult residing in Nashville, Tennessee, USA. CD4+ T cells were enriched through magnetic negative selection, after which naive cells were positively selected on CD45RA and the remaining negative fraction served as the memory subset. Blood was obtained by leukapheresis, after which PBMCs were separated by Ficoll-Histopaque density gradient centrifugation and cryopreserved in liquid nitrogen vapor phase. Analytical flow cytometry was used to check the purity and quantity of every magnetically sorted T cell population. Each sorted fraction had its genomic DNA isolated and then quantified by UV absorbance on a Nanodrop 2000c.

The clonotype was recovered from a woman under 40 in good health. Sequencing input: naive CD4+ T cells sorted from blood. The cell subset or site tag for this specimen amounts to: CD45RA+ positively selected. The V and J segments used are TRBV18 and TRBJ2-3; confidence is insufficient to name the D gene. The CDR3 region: CASSALIASTDTQYF. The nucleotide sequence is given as TGTGCCAGCTCAGCCCTGATCGCTAGCACAGATACGCAGTATTTT.